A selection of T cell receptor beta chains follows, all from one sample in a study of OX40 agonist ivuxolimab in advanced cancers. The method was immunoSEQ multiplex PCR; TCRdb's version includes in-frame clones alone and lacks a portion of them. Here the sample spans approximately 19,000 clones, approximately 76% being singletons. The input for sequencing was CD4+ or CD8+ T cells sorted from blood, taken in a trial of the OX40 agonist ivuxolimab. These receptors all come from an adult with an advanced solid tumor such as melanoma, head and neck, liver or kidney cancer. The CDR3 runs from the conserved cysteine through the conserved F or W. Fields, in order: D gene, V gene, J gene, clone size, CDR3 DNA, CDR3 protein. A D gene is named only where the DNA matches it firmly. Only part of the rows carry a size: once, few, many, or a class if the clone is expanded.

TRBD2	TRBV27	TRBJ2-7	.	TGTGCCAGGATTGGACTAGCGGGAACCTACGAGCAGTACTTC	CARIGLAGTYEQYF
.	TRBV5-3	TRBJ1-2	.	TGTGCCAGAAGCTTCGGGGGTGCGCCCAACTATGGCTACACCTTC	CARSFGGAPNYGYTF
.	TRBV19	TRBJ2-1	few	TGTGCCAGTAGTCGAGGGTTGGAGACTACGGATGAGCAGTTCTTC	CASSRGLETTDEQFF
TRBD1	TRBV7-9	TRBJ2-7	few	TGTGCCAGCAGCCTCCTGCCGGGACAGGGGGGGCGCGAGCAGTACTTC	CASSLLPGQGGREQYF
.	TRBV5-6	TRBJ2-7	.	TGTGCCAGCAGCTTGCAGCAATCCCCCTACGAGCAGTACTTC	CASSLQQSPYEQYF
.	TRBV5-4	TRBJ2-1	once	TGTGCCAGCAGCTTTGTCGGGGGAGGTAATGAGCAGTTCTTC	CASSFVGGGNEQFF
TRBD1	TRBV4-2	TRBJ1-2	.	TGTGCCAGCAGCCAAGTTCCACAGGGGGCATACTATGGCTACACCTTC	CASSQVPQGAYYGYTF
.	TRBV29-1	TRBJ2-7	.	TGCAGCGTTGAGACAGCCCACCTCGAGCAGTACTTC	CSVETAHLEQYF
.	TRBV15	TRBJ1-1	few	TGTGCCACCAGCTCCCGGGGACTTCGTCACGCTGAAGCTTTCTTT	CATSSRGLRHAEAFF
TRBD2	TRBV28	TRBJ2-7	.	TGTGCCAGCAGTTCCGATCTAGCGGGAGGGCCCCACGAGCAGTACTTC	CASSSDLAGGPHEQYF
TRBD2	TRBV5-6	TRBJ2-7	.	TGTGCCAGCAGCTCCGGGACTAGCAGCTACGAGCAGTACTTC	CASSSGTSSYEQYF
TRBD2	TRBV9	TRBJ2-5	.	TGTGCCAGCAGCGCTAGCGGGGGGGCCGGGGAGACCCAGTACTTC	CASSASGGAGETQYF
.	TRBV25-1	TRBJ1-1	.	TGTGCCAGCAGTGAATATCACAGGAGCGCTGAAGCTTTCTTT	CASSEYHRSAEAFF
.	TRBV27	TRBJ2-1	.	TGTGCCAGCAGTCCCACCTCGGGACACCTTTACAATGAGCAGTTCTTC	CASSPTSGHLYNEQFF
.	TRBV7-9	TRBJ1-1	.	TGTGCCAACTCCCGGGGGAACACTGAAGCTTTCTTT	CANSRGNTEAFF
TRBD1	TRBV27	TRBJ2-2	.	TGTGCCAGCAGTTTATCGAGGGACAGATCGAACACCGGGGAGCTGTTTTTT	CASSLSRDRSNTGELFF
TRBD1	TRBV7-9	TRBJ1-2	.	TGTGCCAGCAGCTTAGGACAGGGCCCTCCCTATGGCTACACCTTC	CASSLGQGPPYGYTF
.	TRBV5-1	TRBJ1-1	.	TGCGCCAGCAGCTTGGGGGCAGAAGTAAACACTGAAGCTTTCTTT	CASSLGAEVNTEAFF
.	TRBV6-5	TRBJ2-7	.	TGTGCCAGCAGTATCCGGGACAATCATCCCTACGAGCAGTACTTC	CASSIRDNHPYEQYF
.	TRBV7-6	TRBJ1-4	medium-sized	TGTGCCAGCAGCCTTCGCATGGGTTTTAATGAAAAACTGTTTTTT	CASSLRMGFNEKLFF
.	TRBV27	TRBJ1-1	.	TGTGCCAGCAGTATTTCACAGGGCTTGAACACTGAAGCTTTCTTT	CASSISQGLNTEAFF
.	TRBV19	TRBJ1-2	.	TGTGCCAGTAGTATAGGGGGCATCTCTGGCTACACCTTC	CASSIGGISGYTF
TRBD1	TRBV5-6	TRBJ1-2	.	TGTGCCAGCAGCCCGAGGACAGGGACTGGCTACACCTTC	CASSPRTGTGYTF
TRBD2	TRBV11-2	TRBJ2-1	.	TGTGCCAGCAGAAGGACTAGCGGGAGGGCTCCCTACAATGAGCAGTTCTTC	CASRRTSGRAPYNEQFF
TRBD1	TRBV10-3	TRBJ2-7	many	TGTGCCATCAGCACAGGGGCGTACGAGCAGTACTTC	CAISTGAYEQYF
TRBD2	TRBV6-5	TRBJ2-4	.	TGTGCCAGCAGTTACTCTAGCGGGAGGCTCAAAAACATTCAGTACTTC	CASSYSSGRLKNIQYF
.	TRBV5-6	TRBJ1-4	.	TGTGCCAGCGGAGGGACCGGGACTAATGAAAAACTGTTTTTT	CASGGTGTNEKLFF
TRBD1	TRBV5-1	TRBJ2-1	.	TGCGCCAGCAGCGTTCTACCGGGACAGGGGAATGAGCAGTTCTTC	CASSVLPGQGNEQFF
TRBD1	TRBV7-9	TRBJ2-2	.	TGTGCCAGCAGCTTACTATCGGGACAGGGTTTCGGGGAGCTGTTTTTT	CASSLLSGQGFGELFF